These 17 T cell receptor beta chains originate from one sample sequenced in a study of CD8+CD57+ T cells in acquired aplastic anemia. TCR beta VDJ and CDR3 profiles were obtained from a genomic DNA template. TCRdb processed the reads anew with MiXCR; each CDR3 protein has one entry. The data contain roughly 170,000 distinct CDR3 sequences, about 44% of them singletons. Before being chosen for sequencing, patients had shown CD8+CD57+ cell expansion by flow cytometry. Sequenced: sorted CD4+, CD8+, or CD8+CD57+ T cells (not recorded which) from PBMCs. Receptor source: a human donor with aplastic anemia.

The V call is TRBV10-3, the J call TRBJ1-2, with 7 bases aligning to TRBD1. Germline V gene lookup returns CDR1 ENHRY and CDR2 SYGVKD. Trimming cost V 4 bases and J 6 bases; bases outside gene matches: 8. The CDR3 runs to 14 residues. The CDR3 sequence is CAISGTQGSDGYTF. In DNA form, the CDR3 reads TGTGCCATCAGTGGGACACAGGGGAGCGATGGCTACACCTTC.

V is TRBV7-2 and J is TRBJ1-6; weak D call: TRBD1 (5 bases). The CDR3 is 15 residues long. CDR1 is SGHTA, CDR2 FQGNSA, per germline. The V end was cut by 5 bases, the J end by 6 bases, with 14 bases between. This CDR3 is CASSLLTVSNSPLHF. The CDR3 coding sequence is TGTGCCAGCAGCCTTCTGACAGTCAGTAATTCACCCCTCCACTTT. Looking up the rest from reference TRBV7-2 and TRBJ1-6 gives the full variable domain: GAGVSQSPSNKVTEKGKDVELRCDPISGHTALYWYRQSLGQGLEFLIYFQGNSAPDKSGLPSDRFSAERTGGSVSTLTIQRTQQEDSAVYLCASSLLTVSNSPLHFGNGTRLTVT.

The sample holds many counts of this clonotype. This sequence joins TRBV5-1 and TRBJ2-2, with D hard to call. The CDR3 has 15 residues. V dropped 0 bases and J dropped 5 bases, with 11 bases sitting between them. CDR1 and CDR2 from the germline V gene are SGHRS and YFSETQ. CDR3 coding DNA: TGCGCCAGCAGCTTGGCCTCGGTGGGTACCGGGGAGCTGTTTTTT. It translates to CASSLASVGTGELFF.

About this clonotype: A much more abundant neighbour one base away suggests this may be a read error. V gene TRBV6-4 combines with J gene TRBJ2-1; D gene uncertain. The CDR3 is made up of 14 amino acids. Looked up from germline, CDR1 is MRHNA and CDR2 is SNTAGT. CDR3: CASRREHSYSEQFF. The CDR3 coding sequence is TGTGCCAGTCGAAGGGAACACTCCTACAGTGAGCAGTTCTTC.

V and J are TRBV24-1 and TRBJ1-1; tentative D call: TRBD1 (6 bases). Deletions cut 1 base from V and 7 bases from J, with 9 bases between. Germline loops: CDR1 KGHDR, CDR2 SFDVKD. This CDR3 is built from 13 residues. The CDR3 bases are TGTGCCACCAGTGATTTTAGGGGGAATGAAGCTTTCTTT. Translated: CATSDFRGNEAFF.

The gene calls are TRBV2 and TRBJ2-7; D remains ambiguous. Germline V lookup: CDR1 SNHLY, CDR2 FYNNEI. V dropped 7 bases and J dropped 2 bases, with 9 bases sitting between them. The CDR3 runs 12 residues. Here the CDR3 DNA reads TGTGCCAGCAAAAAGAGGACCTACGAGCAGTACTTC. Translated, it gives CASKKRTYEQYF.

The CDR3 DNA reads as TGTGCCAGCACGCTAGCGGGGGCCTACGAGCAGTACTTC. It translates to CASTLAGAYEQYF. The chain is built from TRBV2 and TRBJ2-7; 10 positions match TRBD2. CDR1 and CDR2 (germline): SNHLY, FYNNEI. V lost 7 bases to trimming and J lost 2 bases; unmatched junction nucleotides: 2. CDR3 length: 13 residues.

The chain has TRBV12-3 or TRBV12-4 and TRBJ1-1; TRBD1 aligns across 8 bases. Trimming at V came to 5 bases and at J to 6 bases, leaving 8 bases not matched to a gene. The CDR3 totals 14 residues. The CDR3 DNA follows: TGTGCCAGCAGTCTCTCGTCAGGGGGCCCTGAAGCTTTCTTT. Translating gives CASSLSSGGPEAFF.

The gene calls are TRBV20-1 and TRBJ1-1; no definite D call. Germline CDR1 reads DFQATT; CDR2 reads SNEGSKA (reference sequence). V was shortened by 3 bases and J by 2 bases, with 10 bases between the two germline ends. The CDR3 runs to 13 residues. The CDR3 spells CSASLGSNTEAFF. The CDR3 DNA is TGCAGTGCTAGCCTCGGGTCAAACACTGAAGCTTTCTTT.

This clonotype was observed at least ten times. This sequence joins TRBV24-1 and TRBJ2-7, with a possible D match to TRBD1 (7 bases). V lost 9 bases and J 6 bases, leaving 14 bases between the germline ends. The CDR3 spans 12 residues. The germline V gene has CDR1 KGHDR and CDR2 SFDVKD. The CDR3 coding sequence is TGTGCCACCCAGGGGCAGGGGGGCGAGCAGTACTTC. It specifies CATQGQGGEQYF.

A remark on this clonotype: This could be a read error, since a much larger clone is one nucleotide away. CDR3 region: CVSSGQVNTGELFF. In DNA form, the CDR3 reads TGTGTCAGCAGCGGGCAGGTGAACACCGGGGAGCTGTTTTTT. This chain joins TRBV7-6 and TRBJ2-2; weak D call: TRBD2 (6 bases). CDR3 length: 14 amino acids. Germline values: CDR1 SGHVS, CDR2 FNYEAQ.

The chain combines TRBV4-1 with TRBJ2-4, with a weak D call TRBD1 (6 bases). The ends were cut back, 5 bases at V and 3 bases at J, with 17 bases in the middle. Germline values: CDR1 MGHRA, CDR2 YSYEKL. The CDR3 covers 16 residues. DNA of the CDR3: TGCGCCAGCAGCAGGGTTTGGGGGCTGGACAAAAACATTCAGTACTTC. The encoded protein is CASSRVWGLDKNIQYF.

V usage is TRBV15 and J usage is TRBJ2-5; TRBD1 aligns across 9 bases. This CDR3 is 16 amino acids long. Germline loops: CDR1 LNHNV, CDR2 YYDKDF (reference sequence). Unmatched junction bases numbered 11, after V lost 0 bases and J lost 9 bases. CDR3 sequence (DNA): TGTGCCACCAGCAGAGATGTCACAGGGGGCGAGACGGCCCAGTACTTC. It codes for CATSRDVTGGETAQYF.

V usage is TRBV20-1 and J usage is TRBJ2-5; tentatively, D is TRBD1 (5 bases). CDR3 length: 14 amino acids. Germline V gives CDR1 DFQATT, CDR2 SNEGSKA (reference sequence). The V and J ends lost 3 bases and 4 bases respectively, with 15 bases between them. CDR3 residues: CSARHGAGSETQYF. CDR3 coding DNA: TGCAGTGCTAGGCATGGGGCAGGATCAGAGACCCAGTACTTC.

This clonotype was counted at least ten times. The chain uses TRBV7-3 and TRBJ1-1, with no clear D. V gave up 2 bases and J gave up 4 bases, with 11 bases separating them. The germline V gene encodes CDR1 SGHTA and CDR2 FQGTGA. The CDR3 sequence is 14 residues long. The CDR3, as DNA: TGTGCCAGCAGCTTAGGAACTGCGGGCACTGAAGCTTTCTTT. It specifies CASSLGTAGTEAFF.

J is TRBJ1-5 and V is TRBV10-3, with unresolved D. The CDR3 contains 15 residues. Germline CDR1 reads ENHRY; CDR2 reads SYGVKD. The V gene lost 2 bases and the J gene lost 2 bases, with 10 bases spanning the gap. The CDR3 spells CAISEPGRGNQPQHF. CDR3 coding DNA: TGTGCCATCAGTGAGCCCGGGAGGGGCAATCAGCCCCAGCATTTT.

Points on this clonotype: This clone may be a read error of a much larger clone one base away. This is likely a read error, given that the CDR3 carries no conserved phenylalanine or tryptophan at its end. The rearrangement joins TRBV9 to TRBJ2-5; TRBD1 agrees at 7 bases. CDR1 and CDR2 (germline): SGDLS, YYNGEE. The CDR3 extends over 14 amino acids. Unmatched junction bases numbered 6, after V lost 2 bases and J lost 5 bases. The CDR3 sequence: CASSVGQVGETQYL. The CDR3 nucleotides are TGTGCCAGCAGCGTCGGACAGGTGGGGGAGACCCAGTACCTC.